Listed below are T cell receptor beta chains from one sample, sequenced in a study of CD8 T cells in ankylosing spondylitis. TCRdb re-called the 5' RACE reads with MiXCR, one entry per CDR3 protein. In the table there are 210,000 or so distinct CDR3 sequences, approximately 24% of which are singletons. Source material: blood, either unsorted or a sorted T cell fraction (not recorded which). These receptor sequences come from a male donor with ankylosing spondylitis or in good health (not recorded which). Each CDR3 is given with its conserved first and last residue. D genes are given only for firm matches. Size is stated for part of the rows, as once, few or many counts, or as a class when the clone is expanded.

j_call	d_call	v_call	clone_size	cdr3_aa	cdr3_nt
TRBJ2-7	TRBD1	TRBV11-1	.	CASSKPVRDRVYEQYF	TGTGCCAGCAGCAAACCCGTCCGGGACAGGGTGTACGAGCAGTACTTC
TRBJ1-5	.	TRBV20-1	many	CSARSGGGINQPQHF	TGCAGTGCTAGGTCAGGAGGAGGGATCAATCAGCCCCAGCATTTT
TRBJ2-3	.	TRBV6-2/TRBV6-3	many	CASRSGGTQYF	TGTGCCAGCAGGAGCGGTGGTACGCAGTATTTT
TRBJ1-3	.	TRBV7-2	.	CASSAWVSGNTIYF	TGTGCCAGCAGCGCCTGGGTCTCTGGAAACACCATATATTTT
TRBJ1-2	.	TRBV7-9	many	CASSFEGDSGGYTF	TGTGCCAGCAGCTTTGAAGGGGATAGCGGTGGCTACACCTTC
TRBJ2-5	.	TRBV7-9	.	CASSFASAGEETQYF	TGTGCCAGCAGCTTTGCTTCGGCAGGGGAAGAGACCCAGTACTTC
TRBJ2-5	TRBD2	TRBV6-5	.	CASSSTSGGSGETQYF	TGTGCCAGCAGTTCGACTAGCGGTGGTTCGGGAGAGACCCAGTACTTC
TRBJ2-5	.	TRBV11-2	many	CASSPRPGVAQETQYF	TGTGCCAGCAGCCCCCGACCGGGAGTCGCCCAAGAGACCCAGTACTTC
TRBJ1-1	.	TRBV20-1	many	CSARLSSAVNTEAFF	TGCAGTGCTAGATTATCCAGTGCGGTGAACACTGAAGCTTTCTTT
TRBJ2-1	.	TRBV29-1	.	CSVDARYNEQFF	TGCAGCGTTGATGCCCGCTACAATGAGCAGTTCTTC
TRBJ2-1	TRBD2	TRBV12-3/TRBV12-4	many	CASSPLAGGYNEQFF	TGTGCCAGCAGTCCGCTAGCGGGAGGGTACAATGAGCAGTTCTTC
TRBJ2-2	TRBD2	TRBV29-1	once	CSGRLAGGAGELFF	TGCAGCGGCCGGCTAGCGGGAGGGGCAGGGGAGCTGTTTTTT
TRBJ2-5	.	TRBV11-2	many	CASSPQGGYQETQYF	TGTGCCAGCAGCCCCCAGGGGGGATACCAAGAGACCCAGTACTTC
TRBJ2-3	.	TRBV20-1	many	CSARGRDTQYF	TGCAGTGCTAGGGGGAGGGATACGCAGTATTTT
TRBJ2-5	TRBD2	TRBV6-1	many	CASRHTSGSRRETQYF	TGTGCCAGCAGGCACACTAGCGGGAGTAGGCGAGAGACCCAGTACTTC
TRBJ1-4	TRBD1	TRBV5-1	many	CASSLNGQGIGANEKLFF	TGCGCCAGCAGTTTGAACGGACAGGGGATAGGAGCTAATGAAAAACTGTTTTTT
TRBJ2-3	.	TRBV5-1	.	CASSLEYTDTQYF	TGCGCCAGCAGCTTGGAATACACAGATACGCAGTATTTT
TRBJ2-3	.	TRBV4-1	many	CASVKGGQGHRGTDTQYF	TGCGCCAGCGTTAAGGGGGGGCAGGGGCACAGAGGAACAGATACGCAGTATTTT
TRBJ2-6	.	TRBV20-1	many	CSARRAGVGSGANVLTF	TGCAGTGCCCGGCGAGCTGGAGTAGGCTCTGGGGCCAACGTCCTGACTTTC
TRBJ2-5	TRBD2	TRBV7-2	.	CASSLVAGVGSQYF	TGTGCCAGCAGCTTAGTTGCGGGAGTGGGGTCCCAGTACTTC
TRBJ2-5	.	TRBV9	once	CASSYSSNSETQYF	TGTGCCAGCAGCTACTCCAGCAATTCAGAGACCCAGTACTTC
TRBJ1-5	TRBD1	TRBV20-1	few	CSARKSGQGNQPQHF	TGCAGTGCTAGAAAATCAGGACAGGGCAATCAGCCCCAGCATTTT
TRBJ2-2	TRBD2	TRBV6-1	once	CASSQLKTSGLGELFF	TGTGCCAGCAGCCAACTAAAGACTAGCGGCCTCGGGGAGCTGTTTTTT
TRBJ2-2	.	TRBV5-1	many	CASSAGTKDTGELFF	TGCGCCAGCAGCGCCGGGACAAAGGACACCGGGGAGCTGTTTTTT
TRBJ2-7	.	TRBV6-1	few	CASSKGHYYEQYF	TGTGCCAGCAGTAAGGGACACTACTACGAGCAGTACTTC
TRBJ2-4	.	TRBV4-1	few	CASSQGRLVPGLAKNIQYF	TGCGCCAGCAGCCAAGGGAGGCTGGTCCCGGGACTAGCCAAAAACATTCAGTACTTC
TRBJ2-7	.	TRBV27	many	CASSFRRGYEQYF	TGTGCCAGCAGTTTCCGAAGGGGCTACGAGCAGTACTTC
TRBJ2-5	.	TRBV5-8	many	CASRPAQAKQETQYF	TGTGCCAGCAGACCCGCCCAGGCTAAACAAGAGACCCAGTACTTC
TRBJ1-1	.	TRBV6-6	.	CASSPQANTEAFF	TGTGCCAGCAGCCCACAGGCAAACACTGAAGCTTTCTTT
TRBJ1-6	.	TRBV20-1	.	CSAPKTLSRYNSPLHF	TGCAGTGCCCCTAAAACGCTGAGCCGCTATAATTCACCCCTCCACTTT
TRBJ1-5	.	TRBV20-1	.	CSARVPVGGSNQPQHF	TGCAGTGCTAGAGTTCCTGTCGGGGGAAGCAATCAGCCCCAGCATTTT
TRBJ2-3	.	TRBV6-1	few	CASSLGWTDTQYF	TGTGCCAGCAGCCTGGGATGGACAGATACGCAGTATTTT
TRBJ2-3	.	TRBV7-6	many	CASSLGGVPDTQYF	TGTGCCAGCAGCTTAGGTGGGGTACCAGATACGCAGTATTTT
TRBJ2-7	.	TRBV28	many	CASSSGLGEQYF	TGTGCCAGCAGTTCCGGACTCGGCGAGCAGTACTTC
TRBJ2-7	TRBD2	TRBV6-1	.	CASSGGLAASYEQYF	TGTGCCAGCAGTGGGGGACTAGCGGCCTCCTACGAGCAGTACTTC
TRBJ2-2	.	TRBV6-5	.	CASIWSTNTGELFF	TGTGCCAGCATTTGGTCAACGAACACCGGGGAGCTGTTTTTT
TRBJ1-2	TRBD1	TRBV20-1	.	CSARGWDSEAYGYTF	TGCAGTGCTAGAGGTTGGGACAGCGAGGCCTATGGCTACACCTTC
TRBJ2-5	TRBD1	TRBV5-1	once	CASSLRGRQGIRETQYF	TGCGCCAGCAGCTTAAGGGGTCGACAGGGGATAAGGGAGACCCAGTACTTC
TRBJ2-5	TRBD2	TRBV20-1	many	CSASVTSGVQETQYF	TGCAGTGCTAGTGTGACTAGCGGAGTACAAGAGACCCAGTACTTC
TRBJ1-1	.	TRBV29-1	few	CSVGARGVRDTEAFF	TGCAGCGTTGGGGCCCGAGGTGTACGGGACACTGAAGCTTTCTTT
TRBJ2-5	.	TRBV29-1	.	CSVGQDRTQYF	TGCAGCGTTGGACAGGATCGGACCCAGTACTTC
TRBJ2-3	.	TRBV27	many	CASSGYTDTQYF	TGTGCCAGCAGTGGGTACACAGATACGCAGTATTTT
TRBJ2-7	TRBD2	TRBV20-1	.	CSASSASGSSEQYF	TGCAGTGCTAGTTCGGCTAGCGGGAGTAGCGAGCAGTACTTC
TRBJ2-5	TRBD1	TRBV7-7	.	CASSQDRGQETQYF	TGTGCTAGCAGCCAGGACAGGGGGCAGGAGACCCAGTACTTC
TRBJ2-1	TRBD2	TRBV20-1	.	CSAIRAGEGTYNEQFF	TGCAGTGCTATCAGGGCGGGAGAGGGAACCTACAATGAGCAGTTCTTC
TRBJ1-5	TRBD1	TRBV7-2	.	CASSDRGNQPQHF	TGTGCCAGCAGTGACAGGGGCAATCAGCCCCAGCATTTT
TRBJ2-2	.	TRBV12-3/TRBV12-4	.	CASSLGQRTGELFF	TGTGCCAGCAGTTTGGGGCAGAGAACCGGGGAGCTGTTTTTT
TRBJ2-4	.	TRBV20-1	many	CSAKSAVVNIQYF	TGCAGTGCTAAAAGCGCAGTGGTGAACATTCAGTACTTC